Listed below are T cell receptor beta chains from one sample, sequenced in a study of T cell responses to AZD1222 COVID-19 vaccine. TCRdb keeps only in-frame clones here, not all; method: immunoSEQ multiplex PCR. The sample has about 150,000 clones; over 90% are singletons. The sequencing used peripheral blood, collected on day 0 of AZD1222 vaccination. The receptors shown here come from an adult in good health. Both conserved end residues are part of each CDR3. D genes are given only for firm matches. Only some rows state a clone size, as once, few, many or a class for expanded clones.

>TRBD1|-|TRBV5-1|TRBJ2-7
TGCGCCAGCAGCAGTCTCGGGACAGCTTACCCGAGCTCCTACGAGCAGTACTTC
CASSSLGTAYPSSYEQYF
>-|few|TRBV25-1|TRBJ1-1
TGTGCCAGCAGTGAATTGTGGGGGGGAGACACTGAAGCTTTCTTT
CASSELWGGDTEAFF
>-|-|TRBV7-8|TRBJ1-6
TGTGCCAGCACCGTAACTAGGAATTCACCCCTCCACTTT
CASTVTRNSPLHF
>-|-|TRBV7-8|TRBJ1-1
TGTGCCAGCAGCTTGGGGGGGGATTTTAGACAGGTGAACACTGAAGCTTTCTTT
CASSLGGDFRQVNTEAFF
>TRBD2|-|TRBV10-3|TRBJ2-3
TGTGCCATCTGGCAGGGAGGGTCAGATACGCAGTATTTT
CAIWQGGSDTQYF
>TRBD1|-|TRBV10-3|TRBJ1-2
TGTGCCATCAGTGAGGACCAGGGGGCCCATGGCTACACCTTC
CAISEDQGAHGYTF
>-|once|TRBV4-2|TRBJ1-3
TGTGCCAGCAGCCAAGCAGGGTCAGGAAACACCATATATTTT
CASSQAGSGNTIYF
>-|-|TRBV4-3|TRBJ2-6
TGCGCCAGCAGCCCCCAGAGCTCTGGGGCCAACGTCCTGACTTTC
CASSPQSSGANVLTF
>-|-|TRBV18|TRBJ2-7
TGTGCCAGCTCACCTCGGGACACGGTATTAGAGCAGTACTTC
CASSPRDTVLEQYF
>TRBD1|-|TRBV6-5|TRBJ1-4
TGTGCCAGCACCCCCGGGACAGGGTCGAATGAAAAACTGTTTTTT
CASTPGTGSNEKLFF
>-|-|TRBV5-4|TRBJ1-2
TGTGCCAGCAGCTTGGAGAACAGGGACAACTATGGCTACACCTTC
CASSLENRDNYGYTF
>-|once|TRBV29-1|TRBJ2-1
TGCAGCGGTTCGGAGGGGGGGCAGTTCTTC
CSGSEGGQFF
>-|-|TRBV12-3/TRBV12-4|TRBJ1-2
TGTGCCAGCAGTTTAAGATCGAATGGCTACACCTTC
CASSLRSNGYTF
>TRBD1|-|TRBV5-1|TRBJ1-2
TGCGCCAGCAGAGGGACAGCGAACTATGGCTACACCTTC
CASRGTANYGYTF
>-|-|TRBV6-5|TRBJ2-3
TGTGCCAGCAGGACAGCACCAAGCACAGATACGCAGTATTTT
CASRTAPSTDTQYF
>TRBD1|-|TRBV5-4|TRBJ2-7
TGTGCCAGCAGCCCGGGGGGACAGGGGGCGCCGAAGCAGTACTTC
CASSPGGQGAPKQYF
>-|-|TRBV29-1|TRBJ2-1
TGCAGCGTTGAACGGGGGAGCTCCTACAATGAGCAGTTCTTC
CSVERGSSYNEQFF
>-|once|TRBV5-5|TRBJ2-6
TGTGCCAGCAGCTGGTTCCGGGACGGTGGCTCTGGGGCCAACGTCCTGACTTTC
CASSWFRDGGSGANVLTF
>TRBD2|-|TRBV12-3/TRBV12-4|TRBJ2-5
TGTGCCAGCACGGGGGGAGTACAAGAGACCCAGTACTTC
CASTGGVQETQYF
>-|-|TRBV12-3/TRBV12-4|TRBJ1-1
TGTGCCAGCAGTTTCATGAACACTGAAGCTTTCTTT
CASSFMNTEAFF
>-|-|TRBV19|TRBJ2-5
TGTGCCAGTAGCGCAATTTGGAGGGGCGACGGGGAGACCCAGTACTTC
CASSAIWRGDGETQYF
>-|-|TRBV14|TRBJ2-1
TGTGCCAGCAGCCAGAGAGGGAGCTCCTACAATGAGCAGTTCTTC
CASSQRGSSYNEQFF
>-|-|TRBV7-9|TRBJ2-1
TGTGCCAGCAGCTCTGCTAGCGTATCTGAGCAGTTCTTC
CASSSASVSEQFF
>TRBD1|-|TRBV5-6|TRBJ2-7
TGTGCCAGCAGCTGGGACAGTGCCAACTCCTACGAGCAGTACTTC
CASSWDSANSYEQYF
>-|-|TRBV7-2|TRBJ2-1
TGTGCCAGCAGCTTAGCCCTGGGACCACAAAACTACAATGAGCAGTTCTTC
CASSLALGPQNYNEQFF
>-|-|TRBV6-1|TRBJ2-7
TGTGCCAGCAGTGAAGTCGGGGCCTACGAGCAGTACTTC
CASSEVGAYEQYF
>TRBD1|-|TRBV11-2|TRBJ2-6
TGTGCCAGCAGCTTAGGGACAGGGGTTTTTCTTTGGGCCAACGTCCTGACTTTC
CASSLGTGVFLWANVLTF
>TRBD2|-|TRBV7-2|TRBJ2-5
TGTGCCAGCAGCTTCGGGGGAGGGGAGACCCAGTACTTC
CASSFGGGETQYF
>TRBD1|few|TRBV4-1|TRBJ2-7
TGCGCCAGCAGCCAAGTGTCAGTAACAGGGGTCCTTTCCTCCTACGAGCAGTACTTC
CASSQVSVTGVLSSYEQYF
>-|-|TRBV5-6|TRBJ2-7
TGTGCCAGCAGCTTAGTTCTGGACGAGCAGTACTTC
CASSLVLDEQYF
>-|-|TRBV28|TRBJ2-3
TGTGCCAGCAGTTTCCAGTATGGAGGAGGCAACACAGATACGCAGTATTTT
CASSFQYGGGNTDTQYF
>TRBD2|-|TRBV7-2|TRBJ2-5
TGTGCCAGCAGCTCGAGGACTAGCGGGAGAAGTATAGAGACCCAGTACTTC
CASSSRTSGRSIETQYF
>-|-|TRBV9|TRBJ1-1
TGTGCCAGCAGATCGGACGGGTCGGAAGCTTTCTTT
CASRSDGSEAFF